These 5 T cell receptor beta chains came from one sample sequenced in a study of T cells in localized non-small cell lung cancer. This table comes from immunoSEQ multiplex PCR, and its TCRdb copy is limited to in-frame clones, with some not included. The sample lists about 40,000 clones, around nine tenths seen once, with roughly 3.6% in the top ten. The input for sequencing was peripheral blood, taken before any cancer treatment. These receptors originate from a man between 18 and 55 years old with stage I lung adenocarcinoma.

This clone was seen just once. The chain employs TRBV29-1 and TRBJ1-2; D gene uncertain. The CDR3 length is 10 residues. Germline CDR1 and CDR2: SQVTM and ANQGSEA. The V gene lost 4 bases and the J gene lost 4 bases, with 4 bases spanning the gap. The CDR3 region is CSVALYGYTF. The CDR3 coding sequence is TGCAGCGTTGCCCTCTATGGCTACACCTTC.

V gene TRBV4-3 combines with J gene TRBJ2-7; 11 bases agree with TRBD2. The CDR3 runs 15 residues. The J segment lost 4 bases and the V segment lost 4 bases, leaving 6 bases of the junction unmatched. Germline CDR1 reads LGHNA; CDR2 reads YSLEER. CDR3 in DNA: TGCGCCAGCAGCCTAAATAGCGGGGGGGCGTACGAGCAGTACTTC. It yields the protein CASSLNSGGAYEQYF.

A single count supports this clone. The V call is TRBV9, the J call TRBJ2-7; 9 bases agree with TRBD1. V gave up 2 bases and J gave up 5 bases; unmatched junction bases: 5. The CDR3 has 14 residues. Germline V lookup: CDR1 SGDLS, CDR2 YYNGEE. CDR3 residues: CASSVRDREDEQYF. The CDR3 bases are TGTGCCAGCAGCGTCCGGGACAGGGAAGACGAGCAGTACTTC. Using reference TRBV9 and TRBJ2-7 for the parts outside the CDR3, the full variable domain is DSGVTQTPKHLITATGQRVTLRCSPRSGDLSVYWYQQSLDQGLQFLIQYYNGEERAKGNILERFSAQQFPDLHSELNLSSLELGDSALYFCASSVRDREDEQYFGPGTRLTVT.

This rearrangement joins TRBV19 to TRBJ1-1, with D perhaps matching TRBD1 (5 bases). Germline V gene data show CDR1 as LNHDA and CDR2 as SQIVND (reference sequence). The V gene lost 6 bases and the J gene lost 5 bases, with 13 bases spanning the gap. The CDR3 consists of 13 residues. The CDR3 protein is CASSPGRNTEAFF. The CDR3 DNA sequence: TGTGCCAGTAGCCCAGGGCGCAATACTGAAGCTTTCTTT.

The chain is built from TRBV30 and TRBJ1-2; 8 positions match TRBD1. Trimming at V came to 3 bases and at J to 7 bases, leaving 4 bases not matched to a gene. CDR1 and CDR2 (germline): GTSNPN, SVGIG (reference sequence). The CDR3 has 12 residues. CDR3: CAWRGTGGGYTF. The DNA for the CDR3 is TGTGCCTGGAGAGGGACAGGCGGTGGCTACACCTTC.